This TCR beta chain was profiled in a study of cytomegalovirus exposure and HLA in healthy donors. Study-wide results and caveats: Cytomegalovirus association was assigned to approximately 180 TCR beta chains. A missense variant in DCLRE1C was later tied to TCR beta V- and J-gene trimming.

Note on this clone: Its antigen remains unidentified.

The CDR3 runs to 16 residues. Germline CDR1 and CDR2: KGHSH and LQKENI. Trimming took 0 bases from V and 4 from J, leaving 12 bases between them. A multiplex PCR was run with 60 Vbeta primers and 13 Jbeta primers. Profiling relied on immunoSEQ multiplex PCR, and the TCRdb table lists in-frame clones only, not all of them. The repertoire holds some 130,000 clones, 55% to 80% seen once, with over 1% in the top ten. The chain combines TRBV18 with TRBJ1-4, with TRBD1 as a possible D gene (5 bases). Sequenced material: PBMCs. The TCR sequence derives from a woman between 35 and 50 years old in good health and CMV-seronegative. This CDR3 reads CASSPPRTSYNEKLFF. For the CDR3, the DNA is TGTGCCAGCTCACCACCCCGGACATCATATAATGAAAAACTGTTTTTT.